These 16 T cell receptor beta chains share one sample of origin, sequenced in a study of blood T cell repertoires in COVID-19. Using immunoSEQ multiplex PCR, the repertoire was profiled, and TCRdb retains in-frame clones only, with some absent. The table shows under 250,000 clones, with approximately 83% occurring only once. Sequenced sample: PBMCs or T cells enriched from blood (not recorded which). The receptors derive from an older woman who had recovered from COVID-19.

This chain uses TRBV4-1 with TRBJ2-3; tentative D call: TRBD1 (6 bases). This CDR3 is 15 amino acids long. V was clipped by 8 bases and J by 4 bases, with 19 bases between them. Germline V lookup: CDR1 MGHRA, CDR2 YSYEKL. CDR3 bases: TGCGCCAGCTCCCCCCCCGGGACACTCCCAGATACGCAGTATTTT. It translates to CASSPPGTLPDTQYF.

The CDR3 nucleotides are TGTGCCAGTAGCCCCCTAGGTACTAGCGGGAGAGGGGCCTACAATGAGCAGTTCTTC. Encoded protein: CASSPLGTSGRGAYNEQFF. This chain joins TRBV27 and TRBJ2-1; the match to TRBD2 covers 11 bases. V trimming: 9 bases; J trimming: 2 bases; junction bases outside the gene matches: 18. The germline V gene encodes CDR1 MNHEY and CDR2 SMNVEV (reference sequence). The CDR3 contains 19 residues.

In this sample, this clone turned up a few times. This sequence joins TRBV20-1 and TRBJ1-5; possibly TRBD1 for D (6 bases). CDR1 DFQATT and CDR2 SNEGSKA come from the germline V gene (reference sequence). V shed 5 bases and J shed 11 bases, with 10 bases lying between them. CDR3 length: 10 amino acids. The CDR3 reads CSAGGAAQHF. DNA of the CDR3: TGCAGTGCTGGGGGGGCGGCCCAGCATTTT.

The chain has TRBV7-3 and TRBJ2-1; 9 positions match TRBD2. Germline V CDR1 and CDR2: SGHTA, FQGTGA. With V trimmed by 5 bases and J by 12 bases, 5 bases remained unmatched. The CDR3 consists of 12 residues. CDR3 protein: CASSPDSGGQFF. The CDR3 DNA sequence: TGTGCCAGCAGCCCAGATAGCGGGGGGCAGTTCTTC.

This chain uses TRBV6-5 with TRBJ2-7, with 7 bases aligning to TRBD2. Germline V gene data show CDR1 as MNHEY and CDR2 as SVGAGI. V was clipped by 7 bases and J by 2 bases; unmatched bases: 11. The CDR3 covers 15 residues. The CDR3 nucleotides are TGTGCCAGCAAGCGGGGCAGCCAGGGAGCCTACGAGCAGTACTTC. It yields the protein CASKRGSQGAYEQYF.

This clone came up once. The rearrangement uses TRBV2 and TRBJ2-1; 11 nucleotides align to TRBD2. Trimming took 6 bases from V and 8 from J; bases not matched to a gene: 9. Germline V gene data show CDR1 as SNHLY and CDR2 as FYNNEI. The CDR3 length is 15 residues. CDR3 DNA sequence: TGTGCCAGCAGAAGCGGACTAGCGGGTAGAGATGAGCAGTTCTTC. Its protein is CASRSGLAGRDEQFF.

This chain joins TRBV9 and TRBJ1-3, with D possibly matching TRBD1 (6 bases). V was trimmed by 2 bases and J by 2 bases, leaving 11 bases between them. From germline, CDR1 is SGDLS and CDR2 YYNGEE. CDR3 length: 15 residues. The CDR3 DNA sequence: TGTGCCAGCAGCGTCGCAGGGGCGCCTGGAAACACCATATATTTT. It specifies CASSVAGAPGNTIYF. The full variable domain, with the rest looked up from reference TRBV9 and TRBJ1-3, is DSGVTQTPKHLITATGQRVTLRCSPRSGDLSVYWYQQSLDQGLQFLIQYYNGEERAKGNILERFSAQQFPDLHSELNLSSLELGDSALYFCASSVAGAPGNTIYFGEGSWLTVV.

This chain uses TRBV7-2 with TRBJ2-7, with D possibly being TRBD2 (6 bases). This CDR3 comprises 16 residues. The germline gives CDR1 SGHTA, CDR2 FQGNSA. V was clipped by 1 base and J by 6 bases, with 19 bases between them. In DNA form, the CDR3 reads TGTGCCAGCAGCTTAGTAATGCGCCGGGAGTCCAGCGAGCAGTACTTC. Its translation is CASSLVMRRESSEQYF.

This sequence joins TRBV7-2 and TRBJ2-1; TRBD2 matches at 7 bases. CDR1 and CDR2 (germline): SGHTA, FQGNSA. The CDR3 is 16 residues long. The V segment lost 4 bases and the J segment 9 bases; nucleotides outside the gene matches: 15. CDR3 sequence reads: CASSSRFSGENGEQFF. The CDR3 DNA sequence: TGTGCCAGCAGCTCGAGATTCAGCGGGGAGAACGGTGAGCAGTTCTTC. Based on the CDR3 plus reference TRBV7-2 and TRBJ2-1, the full variable domain is GAGVSQSPSNKVTEKGKDVELRCDPISGHTALYWYRQSLGQGLEFLIYFQGNSAPDKSGLPSDRFSAERTGGSVSTLTIQRTQQEDSAVYLCASSSRFSGENGEQFFGPGTRLTVL.

V and J are TRBV11-3 and TRBJ2-7, with D possibly TRBD2 on 6 matching bases. V was shortened by 6 bases and J by 6 bases, with 18 bases between the two germline ends. The CDR3 covers 14 residues. The germline gives CDR1 SGHNT, CDR2 YENEEA. The CDR3 region has the DNA TGTGCCAGCAGTCCCCGGGCAGGGAGGCCCGAGCAGTACTTC. Translating gives CASSPRAGRPEQYF.

V gene TRBV6-1 combines with J gene TRBJ1-1, with TRBD1 matching over 8 bases. The CDR3 covers 16 residues. CDR1 is MNHNS and CDR2 is SASEGT in the germline V gene. Trimming took 3 bases from V and 0 from J; bases not matched to a gene: 6. CDR3 loop: CASSDQGATVNTEAFF. In DNA form, the CDR3 reads TGTGCCAGCAGTGACCAGGGGGCTACGGTGAACACTGAAGCTTTCTTT.

This chain joins TRBV12-5 and TRBJ2-7; 8 nucleotides agree with TRBD2. The CDR3 contains 16 residues. Germline V gene sequence: CDR1 LGHNT, CDR2 FRNRAP. J was trimmed by 0 bases and V by 5 bases; bases with no gene match: 9. The CDR3 nucleotides read TGTGCTAGTGGTCCCCCCACGGGGGGGATCTCCTACGAGCAGTACTTC. It codes for CASGPPTGGISYEQYF.

This chain links TRBV5-4 with TRBJ2-6, with D unclear. V dropped 4 bases and J dropped 2 bases, with 7 bases sitting between them. The V gene's germline CDR1 is SGHNT and CDR2 YYREEE (reference sequence). CDR3 length: 14 amino acids. The DNA for the CDR3 is TGTGCCAGCAGCCCGGAGCCTGGGGCCAACGTCCTGACTTTC. Protein sequence: CASSPEPGANVLTF.

V usage is TRBV7-2 and J usage is TRBJ1-2; D might be TRBD1 (6 bases). Per the germline V gene, CDR1 is SGHTA and CDR2 is FQGNSA. The CDR3 loop spans 14 amino acids. The V end was cut by 1 base, the J end by 8 bases, with 14 bases between. In DNA form, the CDR3 reads TGTGCCAGCAGCTTAGGGTTCTCTGGGGGCGGCTACACCTTC. This encodes CASSLGFSGGGYTF.

The chain employs TRBV7-2 and TRBJ2-1; the match to TRBD2 covers 11 bases. The J segment lost 5 bases and the V segment lost 1 base, leaving 7 bases of the junction unmatched. This CDR3 contains 17 residues. Germline loops: CDR1 SGHTA, CDR2 FQGNSA. The CDR3 DNA reads as TGTGCCAGCAGCTTAGTTAGCGGGAGGGGGGGAGACAATGAGCAGTTCTTC. This sequence encodes CASSLVSGRGGDNEQFF.

This chain joins TRBV2 and TRBJ2-2; 8 positions agree with TRBD1. This CDR3 contains 14 residues. CDR1 is SNHLY and CDR2 is FYNNEI in the germline V gene. V was clipped by 8 bases and J by 3 bases; unmatched bases: 5. This chain's CDR3 is CASVAGGYTGELFF. The CDR3 DNA reads as TGTGCCAGCGTGGCAGGGGGCTACACCGGGGAGCTGTTTTTT. Full variable domain (missing parts from reference TRBV2 and TRBJ2-2): EPEVTQTPSHQVTQMGQEVILRCVPISNHLYFYWYRQILGQKVEFLVSFYNNEISEKSEIFDDQFSVERPDGSNFTLKIRSTKLEDSAMYFCASVAGGYTGELFFGEGSRLTVL.